This passage covers 27 T cell receptor beta chains from one sample sequenced in a study of shared clonotypes between healthy human individuals. Here immunoSEQ multiplex PCR was the method, and the copy in TCRdb shows in-frame clones only, minus some. The table lists about 1 million clones, around 78% of them singletons, with 0.52% in the top ten. The sample comprised memory CD4+ T cells from PBMCs. Subset here: CD45RA-negative fraction. The origin of the receptors is a man younger than 35 in good health. Some clones in this sample may be carry-over from other donors' samples.

The rearrangement links TRBV7-8 to TRBJ1-2, with TRBD1 identical over 9 bases. V lost 1 base to trimming and J lost 6 bases; unmatched junction nucleotides: 6. There are 15 residues in the CDR3. From germline, CDR1 is SGHVS and CDR2 FQNEAQ. For the CDR3, the DNA is TGTGCCAGCAGCTTAGTGGGGGGACAGGGACATGGCTACACCTTC. It yields the protein CASSLVGGQGHGYTF.

The chain combines TRBV7-2 with TRBJ2-7; 9 bases line up with TRBD1. Germline CDR1 is SGHTA and CDR2 is FQGNSA. The trim removed 2 bases at V and 5 bases at J, leaving 4 bases unmatched. The length of the CDR3 is 14 residues. The chain's CDR3 is CASSLRDRDDEQYF. CDR3 sequence (DNA): TGTGCCAGCAGCTTACGGGACAGGGATGACGAGCAGTACTTC. Full variable domain (rest looked up from reference TRBV7-2 and TRBJ2-7): GAGVSQSPSNKVTEKGKDVELRCDPISGHTALYWYRQSLGQGLEFLIYFQGNSAPDKSGLPSDRFSAERTGGSVSTLTIQRTQQEDSAVYLCASSLRDRDDEQYFGPGTRLTVT.

The rearrangement uses TRBV7-2 and TRBJ2-5; D possibly corresponds to TRBD2 (6 bases). Germline assignment: CDR1 SGHTA and CDR2 FQGNSA. The CDR3 loop spans 14 amino acids. V was trimmed by 2 bases and J by 5 bases, leaving 12 bases between them. In DNA, the CDR3 is TGTGCCAGCAGCTTAACTCGGGGGTTGGAGACCCAGTACTTC. It encodes CASSLTRGLETQYF.

The chain carries TRBV4-1 and TRBJ2-3; TRBD2 aligns across 12 bases. Germline V gene lookup returns CDR1 MGHRA and CDR2 YSYEKL. J gave up 6 bases and V 4 bases, and 11 bases lay outside the gene matches. The CDR3 has 17 amino acids. CDR3 sequence: CASSPLASGRAPDTQYF. The CDR3 coding sequence is TGCGCCAGCAGCCCCCTTGCTAGCGGGAGGGCCCCCGATACGCAGTATTTT.

The rearrangement joins TRBV5-1 to TRBJ1-2; D ambiguous. This CDR3 spans 15 amino acids. V lost 5 bases and J 5 bases, leaving 19 bases between the germline ends. In germline, CDR1 is SGHRS, CDR2 YFSETQ. CDR3 sequence (DNA): TGCGCCAGCAGTTTCGACGGATCTCGACCTTATGGCTACACCTTC. Protein sequence: CASSFDGSRPYGYTF.

V usage is TRBV29-1 and J usage is TRBJ2-1, with D possibly called TRBD1 or TRBD2 (5 bases each). Germline V gene data show CDR1 as SQVTM and CDR2 as ANQGSEA. Trimming removed 6 bases from V and 4 bases from J, with 16 bases in between. CDR3 length: 14 residues. The CDR3 DNA is TGCAGCGTAGCCGGGACGGAGATTTACAATGAGCAGTTCTTC. Its translation is CSVAGTEIYNEQFF.

CDR3 sequence reads: CASRLEGGAEAFF. As DNA, the CDR3 is TGTGCAAGTCGCTTAGAGGGGGGAGCTGAAGCTTTCTTT. V is TRBV12-2 and J is TRBJ1-1. TRBV12-2 is termed a pseudogene. The CDR3 totals 13 residues.

V is TRBV5-6 and J is TRBJ2-2; D is unresolved. Germline V gives CDR1 SGHDT, CDR2 YYEEEE. This CDR3 comprises 15 residues. Trimming stripped 0 bases from V and 2 bases from J, with 8 bases between. The DNA of the CDR3 is TGTGCCAGCAGCTTGGTTACCAGCAACACCGGGGAGCTGTTTTTT. Protein sequence: CASSLVTSNTGELFF. The full variable domain, in which reference TRBV5-6 and TRBJ2-2 provide the parts outside the CDR3, is DAGVTQSPTHLIKTRGQQVTLRCSPKSGHDTVSWYQQALGQGPQFIFQYYEEEERQRGNFPDRFSGHQFPNYSSELNVNALLLGDSALYLCASSLVTSNTGELFFGEGSRLTVL.

This chain connects TRBV5-4 to TRBJ2-2, with 7 nucleotides matching TRBD2. V gave up 3 bases and J gave up 7 bases; unmatched junction bases: 3. The germline V gene encodes CDR1 SGHNT and CDR2 YYREEE (reference sequence). The CDR3 contains 13 residues. CDR3 sequence reads: CASSSTSIGELFF. CDR3 nucleotides: TGTGCCAGCAGCTCGACTAGCATCGGGGAGCTGTTTTTT. The whole variable domain, remainder taken from reference TRBV5-4 and TRBJ2-2, is ETGVTQSPTHLIKTRGQQVTLRCSSQSGHNTVSWYQQALGQGPQFIFQYYREEENGRGNFPPRFSGLQFPNYSSELNVNALELDDSALYLCASSSTSIGELFFGEGSRLTVL.

The CDR3 sequence: CASSPLQGLSYEQYF. The CDR3 region has the DNA TGTGCCAGCAGCCCATTACAGGGCCTCTCCTACGAGCAGTACTTC. V and J are TRBV11-2 and TRBJ2-7; perhaps TRBD1 as D (6 bases). V was clipped by 5 bases and J by 0 bases, with 14 bases between them. The CDR3 contains 15 residues. Germline V gene data show CDR1 as SGHAT and CDR2 as FQNNGV.

The rearrangement links TRBV5-1 to TRBJ2-2; D is unclear. Germline CDR1 is SGHRS and CDR2 is YFSETQ. V lost 4 bases to trimming and J lost 1 base, with 8 bases between them. This CDR3 has 14 amino acids. This chain's CDR3 is CASSPAQNTGELFF. The DNA for the CDR3 is TGCGCCAGCAGCCCAGCACAGAACACCGGGGAGCTGTTTTTT.

This chain connects TRBV5-1 to TRBJ1-3; 7 bases are a match to TRBD1. Germline CDR1 is SGHRS and CDR2 is YFSETQ. Trimming at V came to 4 bases and at J to 4 bases, leaving 8 bases not matched to a gene. This CDR3 has 15 residues. The CDR3 loop is CASSPTGAWGNTIYF. The CDR3 coding sequence is TGCGCCAGCAGCCCTACAGGGGCATGGGGAAACACCATATATTTT.

Notes on this clone: This CDR3 is also generated by other DNA sequences in the sample. The rearrangement joins TRBV6-5 to TRBJ1-5; 8 positions match TRBD1. This CDR3 has 14 amino acids. In germline, CDR1 is MNHEY, CDR2 SVGAGI. The trim removed 5 bases at V and 6 bases at J, leaving 6 bases unmatched. The CDR3 coding sequence is TGTGCCAGCAGTCCTGGACAGGGCACTCAGCCCCAGCATTTT. It codes for CASSPGQGTQPQHF.

The sample holds many counts of this clone. The same CDR3 also results from other DNA sequences found in this sample. V and J are TRBV28 and TRBJ1-2; D ambiguous. The germline V gene has CDR1 MDHEN and CDR2 SYDVKM. V shed 8 bases and J shed 8 bases, with 15 bases lying between them. This CDR3 has 12 amino acids. The CDR3 DNA sequence: TGTGCCAGCTCTCTGCGAGCGGGGGGCTACACCTTC. The encoded protein is CASSLRAGGYTF.

This chain links TRBV9 with TRBJ2-2; D may be TRBD2 (5 bases). Germline lookup yields CDR1 SGDLS and CDR2 YYNGEE. V lost 5 bases to trimming and J lost 4 bases, with 12 bases between them. This CDR3 is 14 amino acids long. In DNA, the CDR3 is TGTGCCAGCAGAATCGGGGTCTTCACCGGGGAGCTGTTTTTT. Translated: CASRIGVFTGELFF.

The rearrangement uses TRBV28 and TRBJ2-7, with D perhaps TRBD1 or TRBD2 (5 bases each). Trimming removed 6 bases from V and 0 bases from J, with 12 bases in between. This CDR3 is 14 amino acids long. CDR1 is MDHEN and CDR2 is SYDVKM in the germline V gene. The CDR3 coding sequence is TGTGCCAGCAGCTCTCCGGGACCCTCCTACGAGCAGTACTTC. This encodes CASSSPGPSYEQYF.

V gene TRBV9 combines with J gene TRBJ2-2; no definite D call. This CDR3 contains 18 residues. In germline, CDR1 is SGDLS, CDR2 YYNGEE. Trimming stripped 3 bases from V and 3 bases from J, with 21 bases between. CDR3: CASSANPTYYGDTGELFF. The CDR3 DNA follows: TGTGCCAGCAGCGCAAACCCTACTTACTACGGCGACACCGGGGAGCTGTTTTTT.

V and J are TRBV28 and TRBJ2-5; 8 positions match TRBD1. The junction had 12 bases not matched to a gene; V was cut back by 8 bases and J by 7 bases. This CDR3 spans 14 amino acids. Germline CDR1 and CDR2: MDHEN and SYDVKM. DNA for the CDR3: TGTGCCAGCGATGACCTCGGACAGGGCGGGACCCAGTACTTC. Translated: CASDDLGQGGTQYF.

The rearrangement joins TRBV21-1 to TRBJ1-1. TRBV21-1 has pseudogene status. The CDR3 spans 16 residues. The CDR3 sequence is CASSPRPLRMNTEAFF. The CDR3 bases are TGTGCCAGCAGCCCCCGCCCCCTCCGGATGAACACTGAAGCTTTCTTT.

V gene TRBV2 combines with J gene TRBJ2-4, with 7 bases lining up with TRBD1. J gave up 6 bases and V 7 bases, and 12 bases lay outside the gene matches. Germline values: CDR1 SNHLY, CDR2 FYNNEI. The CDR3 is 15 amino acids. CDR3 nucleotide sequence: TGTGCCAGCACTGGGACAGCTTCTAAGGGAAACATTCAGTACTTC. Protein: CASTGTASKGNIQYF. The whole variable domain, remainder taken from reference TRBV2 and TRBJ2-4, is EPEVTQTPSHQVTQMGQEVILRCVPISNHLYFYWYRQILGQKVEFLVSFYNNEISEKSEIFDDQFSVERPDGSNFTLKIRSTKLEDSAMYFCASTGTASKGNIQYFGAGTRLSVL.

The chain is built from TRBV10-3 and TRBJ1-1; D perhaps matches TRBD1 (5 bases). CDR3 length equals 14 residues. With 5 bases removed from V and 3 bases from J, the gap between germline ends came to 13 bases. Germline loops: CDR1 ENHRY, CDR2 SYGVKD. The CDR3 DNA follows: TGTGCCATCAGTCGGCGGGTAGGGGACACTGAAGCTTTCTTT. This codes for CAISRRVGDTEAFF.

Worth noting for this clone: The sample has other DNA sequences that encode this CDR3 too. V and J are TRBV4-2 and TRBJ2-4; 8 nucleotides line up with TRBD2. The length of the CDR3 is 16 residues. Germline V gene data show CDR1 as LGHNA and CDR2 as YNFKEQ. V lost 0 bases, J lost 4 bases, and 5 bases stayed unmatched. CDR3 sequence reads: CASSQDRERGKNIQYF. The CDR3 DNA follows: TGTGCCAGCAGCCAAGACCGGGAGCGGGGGAAAAACATTCAGTACTTC.

The CDR3 reads CASSLSQKVGYTF. CDR3 nucleotide sequence: TGTGCCAGCAGCTTAAGTCAAAAGGTCGGCTACACCTTC. The rearrangement links TRBV11-1 to TRBJ1-2; D remains ambiguous. This CDR3 comprises 13 residues. Per the germline V gene, CDR1 is SGHAT and CDR2 is FQDESV (reference sequence). Trimming stripped 2 bases from V and 8 bases from J, with 12 bases between.

About this clone itself: Other DNA sequences in this sample translate to the same CDR3. The rearrangement joins TRBV10-3 to TRBJ2-1, with TRBD2 matching 7 bases. The CDR3 contains 12 residues. Per the germline V gene, CDR1 is ENHRY and CDR2 is SYGVKD. The V segment lost 2 bases and the J segment 8 bases; nucleotides outside the gene matches: 0. CDR3 nucleotides: TGTGCCATCAGTGAGGGGGGGGATGAGCAGTTCTTC. This encodes CAISEGGDEQFF.

The genes are TRBV11-2 and TRBJ2-7; D ambiguous. V was clipped by 3 bases and J by 6 bases, with 9 bases between them. Per the germline V gene, CDR1 is SGHAT and CDR2 is FQNNGV. The CDR3 contains 12 residues. Here the CDR3 DNA reads TGTGCCAGCAGCTTGGGCCGCGGCGAGCAGTACTTC. It is translated as CASSLGRGEQYF. Using reference TRBV11-2 and TRBJ2-7 for the parts outside the CDR3, the full variable domain is EAGVAQSPRYKIIEKRQSVAFWCNPISGHATLYWYQQILGQGPKLLIQFQNNGVVDDSQLPKDRFSAERLKGVDSTLKIQPAKLEDSAVYLCASSLGRGEQYFGPGTRLTVT.

The J gene is TRBJ2-1, the V gene TRBV9; D is ambiguous. The CDR3 has 8 amino acids. From germline, CDR1 is SGDLS and CDR2 YYNGEE. The CDR3, as DNA: TGTCCCAACAATGAGCAGTTCTTC. Encoded protein: CPNNEQFF.

In its sample, this clone was seen a few times. The rearrangement uses TRBV5-4 and TRBJ2-1; no clear D. Trimming took off 2 bases at V and 5 bases at J, with 5 bases between the two ends. Germline CDR1 and CDR2: SGHNT and YYREEE (reference sequence). The CDR3 runs 12 residues. The CDR3 loop is CASSLGDNEQFF. The CDR3 DNA sequence: TGTGCCAGCAGCTTAGGAGACAATGAGCAGTTCTTC.